What follows are 20 T cell receptor beta chains derived from one specimen sequenced in a study. Each CDR3 protein gets one entry after TCRdb re-called the RT-PCR reads with MiXCR. The sample holds more than 600,000 distinct CDR3 sequences, more than 13% seen once. The sequenced material came from memory CD4+ T cells from blood. These receptors were taken from a female donor in good health, serving as a healthy control.

In its sample, this clonotype was seen many times. The rearrangement links TRBV7-9 to TRBJ2-7; D tentatively reads TRBD1 or TRBD2 (5 bases each). The V gene's germline CDR1 is SEHNR and CDR2 FQNEAQ (reference sequence). Deletions cut 7 bases from V and 3 bases from J, with 13 bases between. The CDR3 consists of 13 residues. The CDR3 DNA is TGTGCCAGCAACTCGGGACCACTCTACGAGCAGTACTTC. It is translated as CASNSGPLYEQYF. The variable domain in full, with the rest retrieved from reference TRBV7-9 and TRBJ2-7, is DTGVSQNPRHKITKRGQNVTFRCDPISEHNRLYWYRQTLGQGPEFLTYFQNEAQLEKSRLLSDRFSAERPKGSFSTLEIQRTEQGDSAMYLCASNSGPLYEQYFGPGTRLTVT.

J is TRBJ2-7 and V is TRBV18, with TRBD2 matching 8 bases. Germline-derived CDR1 and CDR2 are KGHSH and LQKENI. V was clipped by 8 bases and J by 0 bases; unmatched bases: 9. CDR3 length equals 15 residues. DNA for the CDR3: TGTGCCAGCCGAGACTCCAGCGGGAGCTCCTACGAGCAGTACTTC. This sequence encodes CASRDSSGSSYEQYF. Supplemented by reference TRBV18 and TRBJ2-7, the full variable domain reads NAGVMQNPRHLVRRRGQEARLRCSPMKGHSHVYWYRQLPEEGLKFMVYLQKENIIDESGMPKERFSAEFPKEGPSILRIQQVVRGDSAAYFCASRDSSGSSYEQYFGPGTRLTVT.

Many counts were recorded for this clonotype. The chain joins TRBV9 to TRBJ2-3; D is perhaps TRBD1 (6 bases). This CDR3 spans 16 amino acids. With 3 bases removed from V and 2 bases from J, the gap between germline ends came to 16 bases. Germline lookup yields CDR1 SGDLS and CDR2 YYNGEE. The CDR3 nucleotides read TGTGCCAGCAGCGCCCTCCGGACAGCCAACACAGATACGCAGTATTTT. Translating it yields CASSALRTANTDTQYF. Full variable domain (remainder filled in from reference TRBV9 and TRBJ2-3): DSGVTQTPKHLITATGQRVTLRCSPRSGDLSVYWYQQSLDQGLQFLIQYYNGEERAKGNILERFSAQQFPDLHSELNLSSLELGDSALYFCASSALRTANTDTQYFGPGTRLTVL.

This clonotype was seen more than once but under ten times. The chain employs TRBV12-3 or TRBV12-4 and TRBJ2-7; D unclear. The CDR3 length is 10 residues. The V end was cut by 8 bases, the J end by 3 bases, with 5 bases between. CDR3 loop: CASASYEQYF. In DNA form, the CDR3 reads TGTGCCAGCGCAAGCTACGAGCAGTACTTC.

This clonotype was seen only a few times. The chain has TRBV12-3 or TRBV12-4 and TRBJ1-1, with TRBD1 as a possible D gene (6 bases). This CDR3 comprises 13 residues. V dropped 6 bases and J dropped 4 bases, with 12 bases sitting between them. The DNA of the CDR3 is TGTGCCAGCAGGAAAGACAGGACCACTGAAGCTTTCTTT. Translating it yields CASRKDRTTEAFF.

This clonotype appeared many times. J is TRBJ1-1 and V is TRBV27; possible D gene TRBD1, 5 bases. The V and J ends lost 3 bases and 10 bases respectively, with 15 bases between them. CDR3 length equals 13 residues. The V gene's germline CDR1 is MNHEY and CDR2 SMNVEV (reference sequence). CDR3 region: CASSFYQGVGAFF. For the CDR3, the DNA is TGTGCCAGCAGTTTTTATCAGGGAGTAGGAGCTTTCTTT.

Many counts were recorded for this clonotype. A read error is possible here, since a much larger clone lies one base away. The chain combines TRBV6-6 with TRBJ2-7; no definite D call. The CDR3 length is 10 residues. Germline V gene sequence: CDR1 MNHNY, CDR2 SVGAGI (reference sequence). V lost 6 bases and J lost 3, with 3 bases in between. The CDR3 is CASRDYEQYF. The CDR3 nucleotides are TGTGCCAGCAGGGACTACGAGCAGTACTTC.

The table lists this clonotype with a few counts. The V gene is TRBV5-1, the J gene TRBJ2-5; perhaps TRBD1 as D (6 bases). CDR1 is SGHRS and CDR2 is YFSETQ in the germline V gene. The V end lost 4 bases, the J end lost 2 bases, and 15 bases lay between the germline ends. CDR3 size: 15 residues. CDR3 in amino acids: CASSPGTLEQETQYF. CDR3 coding DNA: TGCGCCAGCAGCCCGGGGACACTAGAACAAGAGACCCAGTACTTC.

V and J are TRBV4-1 and TRBJ2-3; D is ambiguous. V was cut by 1 base and J by 4 bases, with 12 bases left in between. Germline V gives CDR1 MGHRA, CDR2 YSYEKL. The CDR3 is 15 residues long. CDR3 in DNA: TGCGCCAGCAGCCAAGTGGGCCGTTCAGCAGATACGCAGTATTTT. This gives the protein CASSQVGRSADTQYF.

This clonotype has a handful of counts. CDR3 sequence (DNA): TGTGCCAGCAGTCCCCGGACTAGCAGGGCCGAGCAGTACTTC. Translation gives CASSPRTSRAEQYF. This sequence joins TRBV12-3 or TRBV12-4 and TRBJ2-7, with TRBD2 identical over 8 bases. The V and J ends lost 5 bases and 6 bases, in that order; junction bases with no gene match: 9. The CDR3 length is 14 residues.

The CDR3 bases are TGTGCCAGCAGCCCCGGACTAGCGTCCGACAATGAGCAGTTCTTC. This sequence encodes CASSPGLASDNEQFF. The genes are TRBV7-3 and TRBJ2-1; TRBD2 agrees at 9 bases. Germline V gives CDR1 SGHTA, CDR2 FQGTGA. The J segment lost 5 bases and the V segment lost 5 bases, leaving 7 bases of the junction unmatched. The CDR3 contains 15 residues. Complete variable domain (other parts from reference TRBV7-3 and TRBJ2-1): GAGVSQTPSNKVTEKGKYVELRCDPISGHTALYWYRQSLGQGPEFLIYFQGTGAADDSGLPNDRFFAVRPEGSVSTLKIQRTERGDSAVYLCASSPGLASDNEQFFGPGTRLTVL.

This clonotype was seen only a few times. This chain joins TRBV2 and TRBJ2-2, with 7 bases lining up with TRBD2. Germline V gives CDR1 SNHLY, CDR2 FYNNEI. V dropped 7 bases and J dropped 5; count of bases not matched to a gene: 4. CDR3 size: 13 residues. This CDR3 is CASKRGETGELFF. The CDR3, as DNA: TGTGCCAGCAAACGGGGGGAGACCGGGGAGCTGTTTTTT.

V is TRBV28 and J is TRBJ2-7; D unresolved. Germline CDR1 is MDHEN and CDR2 is SYDVKM. This CDR3 has 12 amino acids. Trimming cost V 3 bases and J 7 bases, with 10 bases left between them. CDR3 sequence reads: CASSLSMGEQYF. For the CDR3, the DNA is TGTGCCAGCAGTTTGAGTATGGGGGAGCAGTACTTC.

Concerning this clonotype itself: This may come from a read error, since a much larger clone is one base off. The chain recombines TRBV6-5 with TRBJ1-5; D perhaps matches TRBD1 (5 bases). The CDR3 spans 13 residues. The V gene's germline CDR1 is MNHEY and CDR2 SVGAGI. Trimming cost V 5 bases and J 9 bases, with 14 bases left between them. CDR3 residues: CASSREGWLPQHF. The CDR3 nucleotides are TGTGCCAGCAGTCGAGAGGGGTGGTTGCCCCAGCATTTT.

This chain links TRBV18 with TRBJ2-1; weak D call: TRBD1 (5 bases). V lost 6 bases to trimming and J lost 2 bases, with 20 bases between them. Germline V gives CDR1 KGHSH, CDR2 LQKENI. This CDR3 has 17 residues. The CDR3 here is CASSQRTSQRTYNEQFF. CDR3 sequence (DNA): TGTGCCAGCTCTCAAAGGACATCTCAGAGAACCTACAATGAGCAGTTCTTC.

This clonotype was counted at least ten times. The gene calls are TRBV10-3 and TRBJ1-5, with D perhaps TRBD1 (6 bases). The CDR3 has 14 amino acids. Germline V gene sequence: CDR1 ENHRY, CDR2 SYGVKD. V lost 0 bases, J lost 3 bases, and 6 bases lay in between. CDR3 bases: TGTGCCATCAGTGAGTCGGGACACAATCAGCCCCAGCATTTT. It specifies CAISESGHNQPQHF.

This clonotype showed up just a few times. The rearrangement uses TRBV6-5 and TRBJ2-1; 7 nucleotides align to TRBD1. This CDR3 has 14 residues. With V trimmed by 2 bases and J by 7 bases, 5 bases remained unmatched. Germline-derived CDR1 and CDR2 are MNHEY and SVGAGI. CDR3 DNA sequence: TGTGCCAGCAGTTACGCCTCACAGGGGAATGAGCAGTTCTTC. Amino acid sequence: CASSYASQGNEQFF.

This clonotype was counted ten times or more. The rearrangement uses TRBV27 and TRBJ2-3, with D perhaps matching TRBD2 (6 bases). The V and J ends lost 4 bases and 0 bases respectively, with 11 bases between them. The CDR3 has 15 residues. Per the germline V gene, CDR1 is MNHEY and CDR2 is SMNVEV (reference sequence). The CDR3 loop is CASSWGDSSTDTQYF. The CDR3 DNA sequence: TGTGCCAGCAGTTGGGGGGATTCAAGCACAGATACGCAGTATTTT.

This clonotype was counted between two and nine times. The chain uses TRBV12-3 or TRBV12-4 and TRBJ1-5; the D gene is possibly TRBD1 (5 bases). The CDR3 is 13 residues long. Deletions cut 7 bases from V and 7 bases from J, with 14 bases between. The CDR3 loop is CASTAFRGQPQHF. For the CDR3, the DNA is TGTGCCAGCACTGCCTTCCGGGGCCAGCCCCAGCATTTT.

This clonotype was counted ten times or more. The genes are TRBV20-1 and TRBJ2-1; maybe TRBD2 (6 bases). The V gene's germline CDR1 is DFQATT and CDR2 SNEGSKA (reference sequence). V lost 5 bases and J 4 bases, leaving 18 bases between the germline ends. The CDR3 is 15 residues long. The CDR3, as DNA: TGCAGTGCTGCGGACTATTCTGCTGCGTACAATGAGCAGTTCTTC. Protein: CSAADYSAAYNEQFF.